Each of the 16 T cell receptor beta chains below was sequenced from the same sample in a study of identical twins. A single record per CDR3 protein comes from TCRdb applying MiXCR to the 5' RACE reads. The top ten hold more than 0.4% of the sample, which has about 530,000 distinct CDR3 sequences, around 20% seen once. The same sample was also studied in work on yellow fever vaccine responses in identical twins.

Sequencing was performed on CD4+ T cells sorted from blood. The receptors originated from a woman between 18 and 29 years old in good health.

The chain combines TRBV12-3 or TRBV12-4 with TRBJ2-1; 9 positions agree with TRBD2. The ends lost 6 bases at V and 5 bases at J; junction bases unmatched: 8. This CDR3 comprises 15 residues. The chain's CDR3 is CASREGLAPHNEQFF. The CDR3 DNA sequence: TGTGCCAGCAGGGAAGGACTAGCGCCCCACAATGAGCAGTTCTTC.

This chain links TRBV7-9 with TRBJ1-5; no firm D call. Trimming took 2 bases from V and 5 from J, leaving 7 bases between them. There are 13 residues in the CDR3. CDR1 and CDR2 (germline): SEHNR, FQNEAQ (reference sequence). The CDR3: CASSLTKDQPQHF. In DNA form, the CDR3 reads TGTGCCAGCAGCTTAACTAAGGATCAGCCCCAGCATTTT.

This chain links TRBV12-3 or TRBV12-4 with TRBJ1-4, with 7 bases fitting TRBD1. CDR3 length: 15 amino acids. The junction had 10 bases not matched to a gene; V was cut back by 7 bases and J by 5 bases. CDR3 DNA sequence: TGTGCCAGCACCCGTCGACAGGGTTTAAATGAAAAACTGTTTTTT. This gives the protein CASTRRQGLNEKLFF.

The CDR3 protein is CSARDPGIRAGGGTDTQYF. As DNA, the CDR3 is TGCAGTGCCCGAGACCCCGGAATTAGGGCGGGAGGGGGCACAGATACGCAGTATTTT. The chain has TRBV20-1 and TRBJ2-3; 9 bases align to TRBD2. This CDR3 contains 19 residues. The J segment lost 1 base and the V segment lost 6 bases, leaving 20 bases of the junction unmatched. Germline V gives CDR1 DFQATT, CDR2 SNEGSKA (reference sequence).

This clonotype was picked up a small number of times. The chain carries TRBV7-7 and TRBJ2-1, with 7 bases lining up with TRBD1. The CDR3 is 15 residues long. Per germline, CDR1 SSHAT and CDR2 FNYEAQ (reference sequence). Germline trimming cut 4 bases from V and 3 bases from J; bases unmatched to any gene: 6. The DNA of the CDR3 is TGTGCCAGCAGCTCTATAGACAGGGACTACAATGAGCAGTTCTTC. Amino acid sequence: CASSSIDRDYNEQFF.

This chain links TRBV21-1 with TRBJ2-7; TRBD1, the table's D call, was not compared with the DNA. TRBV21-1 is a recognized pseudogene. The CDR3 extends over 14 amino acids. The CDR3 DNA is TGTGCCAGCAGCGGTCGTAGACAGGCTTACGAGCAGTACGTC. Translated: CASSGRRQAYEQYV.

V is TRBV20-1 and J is TRBJ1-4; 10 nucleotides match TRBD1. V lost 6 bases, J lost 4 bases, and 5 bases stayed unmatched. This CDR3 is built from 14 residues. CDR1 is DFQATT and CDR2 is SNEGSKA in the germline V gene (reference sequence). The CDR3 is CSATGTGVNEKLFF. CDR3 nucleotide sequence: TGCAGTGCCACCGGGACAGGGGTTAATGAAAAACTGTTTTTT.

This clonotype occurred a few times. The chain carries TRBV6-5 and TRBJ1-1; TRBD1 matches 7 bases. Germline CDR1 reads MNHEY; CDR2 reads SVGAGI. There are 16 residues in the CDR3. The V segment lost 2 bases and the J segment 5 bases; nucleotides outside the gene matches: 11. Written as DNA, the CDR3 is TGTGCCAGCAGTTACGGCAGGGGGGTTCGGTGGACTGAAGCTTTCTTT. This translates into CASSYGRGVRWTEAFF.

This clonotype was recorded a few times. The chain employs TRBV12-3 or TRBV12-4 and TRBJ2-5; TRBD1 agrees at 8 bases. This CDR3 comprises 14 residues. V dropped 5 bases and J dropped 1; count of bases not matched to a gene: 3. In DNA form, the CDR3 reads TGTGCCAGCAGTACCGGACAGGGCCAAGAGACCCAGTACTTC. Amino acids: CASSTGQGQETQYF.

This clonotype was observed a few times. This chain joins TRBV15 and TRBJ2-5; 8 bases map to TRBD2. This CDR3 has 15 amino acids. CDR1 and CDR2 from the germline V gene are LNHNV and YYDKDF (reference sequence). V lost 4 bases, J lost 5 bases, and 9 bases stayed unmatched. The CDR3 loop reads CATSKGLAATETQYF. In DNA form, the CDR3 reads TGTGCCACCAGCAAAGGACTAGCCGCTACTGAGACCCAGTACTTC. Looking up the rest from reference TRBV15 and TRBJ2-5 gives the full variable domain: DAMVIQNPRYQVTQFGKPVTLSCSQTLNHNVMYWYQQKSSQAPKLLFHYYDKDFNNEADTPDNFQSRRPNTSFCFLDIRSPGLGDTAMYLCATSKGLAATETQYFGPGTRLLVL.

This clonotype was observed a handful of times. The chain is built from TRBV2 and TRBJ1-2; 8 nucleotides agree with TRBD1. CDR1 and CDR2 (germline): SNHLY, FYNNEI. J lost 5 bases, V lost 2 bases, and 4 bases had no gene match. This CDR3 region has 14 residues. As DNA, the CDR3 is TGTGCCAGCAGTGAATCGGACAGGGATTATGGCTACACCTTC. As protein: CASSESDRDYGYTF. The full variable domain, with the rest looked up from reference TRBV2 and TRBJ1-2, is EPEVTQTPSHQVTQMGQEVILRCVPISNHLYFYWYRQILGQKVEFLVSFYNNEISEKSEIFDDQFSVERPDGSNFTLKIRSTKLEDSAMYFCASSESDRDYGYTFGSGTRLTVV.

CDR3 loop: CASSTSGRGYTGELFF. The CDR3 coding sequence is TGTGCCAGCAGCACTAGCGGGAGGGGGTATACCGGGGAGCTGTTTTTT. J is TRBJ2-2 and V is TRBV7-2, with TRBD2 matching 13 bases. Germline loops: CDR1 SGHTA, CDR2 FQGNSA. V trimming: 5 bases; J trimming: 5 bases; junction bases outside the gene matches: 5. The CDR3 loop spans 16 amino acids. Supplemented by reference TRBV7-2 and TRBJ2-2, the full variable domain reads GAGVSQSPSNKVTEKGKDVELRCDPISGHTALYWYRQSLGQGLEFLIYFQGNSAPDKSGLPSDRFSAERTGGSVSTLTIQRTQQEDSAVYLCASSTSGRGYTGELFFGEGSRLTVL.

This chain uses TRBV5-1 with TRBJ2-1, with 10 bases lining up with TRBD2. The CDR3 consists of 15 residues. Germline assignment: CDR1 SGHRS and CDR2 YFSETQ. V lost 5 bases to trimming and J lost 5 bases; unmatched junction nucleotides: 7. In DNA form, the CDR3 reads TGCGCCAGCAGACTCGGACTAGCGGATAACAATGAGCAGTTCTTC. This encodes CASRLGLADNNEQFF.

The chain recombines TRBV18 with TRBJ2-5, with D uncertain. CDR1 is KGHSH, CDR2 LQKENI, per germline. Trimming took off 1 base at V and 5 bases at J, with 14 bases between the two ends. The CDR3 sequence is 15 residues long. In DNA, the CDR3 is TGTGCCAGCTCACCACGTCAGCCCCTAATCGAGACCCAGTACTTC. It codes for CASSPRQPLIETQYF.

J is TRBJ2-1 and V is TRBV10-3, with TRBD2 as a possible D gene (6 bases). CDR1 ENHRY and CDR2 SYGVKD come from the germline V gene. The CDR3 is 11 residues long. Trimming took 10 bases from V and 10 from J, leaving 14 bases between them. CDR3 DNA: TGTGCCACGTGGGAGGCTGGAGAGCAGTTCTTC. Residues: CATWEAGEQFF.

Here the CDR3 DNA reads TGCGCCAGCAGCCGAGGACTAGCGGGAGGGAGAAACACCGGGGAGCTGTTTTTT. It translates to CASSRGLAGGRNTGELFF. The chain carries TRBV5-1 and TRBJ2-2; 15 bases fit TRBD2. Germline V gives CDR1 SGHRS, CDR2 YFSETQ. The CDR3 totals 18 residues. Trimming removed 4 bases from V and 2 bases from J; junction bases left unmatched: 6.